The source of this TCR beta chain is a study of T cells in localized non-small cell lung cancer. Findings of the study overall: Among the top 100 tumor clones, a median approximately 60 appeared in adjacent lung. Higher adjacent-lung clonality was associated with shorter survival. Tumor showed lower T cell clonality than uninvolved adjacent lung, where it was highest. Sequencing was limited to one tumor region, leaving the possibility of heterogeneity open.

On this clone itself: Antigen unknown.

The method was immunoSEQ multiplex PCR; TCRdb's version includes in-frame clones alone and lacks a portion of them. Among 30,000 to 40,000 clones listed, just over 85% were seen once. The CDR3 has 13 amino acids. Per germline, CDR1 SGHDN and CDR2 FVKESK. The V end lost 0 bases, the J end lost 9 bases, and 9 bases lay between the germline ends. The chain joins TRBV14 to TRBJ2-1, with D uncertain. The source was peripheral blood mononuclear cells, collected before any cancer treatment. The source of this sequence is a male donor at least 60 years old with stage II lung adenocarcinoma. CDR3 coding DNA: TGTGCCAGCAGCCAAGATCGGGCCGGTGAGCAGTTCTTC. Protein sequence: CASSQDRAGEQFF.